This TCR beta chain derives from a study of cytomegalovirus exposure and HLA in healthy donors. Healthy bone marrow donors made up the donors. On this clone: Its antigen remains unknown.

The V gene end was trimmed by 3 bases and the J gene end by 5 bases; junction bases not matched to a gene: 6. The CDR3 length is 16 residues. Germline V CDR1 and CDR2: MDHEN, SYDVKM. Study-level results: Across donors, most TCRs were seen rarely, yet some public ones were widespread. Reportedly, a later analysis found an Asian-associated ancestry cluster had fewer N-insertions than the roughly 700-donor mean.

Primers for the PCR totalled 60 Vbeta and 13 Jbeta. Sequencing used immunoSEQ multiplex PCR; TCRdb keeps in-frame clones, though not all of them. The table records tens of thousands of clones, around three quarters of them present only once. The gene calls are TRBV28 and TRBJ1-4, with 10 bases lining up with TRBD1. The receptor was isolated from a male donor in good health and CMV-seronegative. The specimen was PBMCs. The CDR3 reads CASSFPGQGKNEKLFF. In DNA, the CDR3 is TGTGCCAGCAGTTTCCCGGGACAGGGGAAGAATGAAAAACTGTTTTTT.